This T cell receptor (beta chain) was documented in a study of T cells in Graves' hyperthyroidism and ophthalmopathy. There were TCR beta CDR3 regions amplified from RNA transcripts. The HTBI set primed first-round TCR CDR3 RT-PCR. TCRdb used MiXCR to reprocess the multiplex PCR reads, holding one entry per CDR3 protein. This sample has some 440,000 distinct CDR3 sequences, with 15% to 19% found just once. PBMCs were collected from a roughly 10 ml volume of fresh peripheral blood. This CDR3 is 15 amino acids long. Germline V lookup: CDR1 SGHRS, CDR2 YFSETQ. Trimming cost V 4 bases and J 3 bases, with 13 bases left between them. This clonotype was seen ten or more times.

Sequenced sample: blood. This sequence was found in a woman between 18 and 29 years old with Graves' hyperthyroidism. The gene calls are TRBV5-1 and TRBJ1-4, with unresolved D. Here the CDR3 DNA reads TGCGCCAGCAGCCCGACGGACGGAGCTAATGAAAAACTGTTTTTT. Translated: CASSPTDGANEKLFF.